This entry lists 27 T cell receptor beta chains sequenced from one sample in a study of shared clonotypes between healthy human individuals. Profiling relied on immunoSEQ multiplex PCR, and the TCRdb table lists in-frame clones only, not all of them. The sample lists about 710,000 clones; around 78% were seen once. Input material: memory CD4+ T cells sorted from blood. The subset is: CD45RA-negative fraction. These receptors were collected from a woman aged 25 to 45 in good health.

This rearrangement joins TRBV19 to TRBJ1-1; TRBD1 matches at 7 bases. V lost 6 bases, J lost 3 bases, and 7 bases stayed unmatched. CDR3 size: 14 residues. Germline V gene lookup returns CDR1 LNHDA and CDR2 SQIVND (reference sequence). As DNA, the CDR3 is TGTGCCAGTAGCCGACAGGGATCGGACACTGAAGCTTTCTTT. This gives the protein CASSRQGSDTEAFF.

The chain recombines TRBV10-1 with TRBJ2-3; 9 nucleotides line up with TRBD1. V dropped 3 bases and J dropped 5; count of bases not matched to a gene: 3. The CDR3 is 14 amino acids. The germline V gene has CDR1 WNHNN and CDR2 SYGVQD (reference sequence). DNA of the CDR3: TGCGCCAGCAGTGAACAGGGGGCTATAGATACGCAGTATTTT. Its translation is CASSEQGAIDTQYF.

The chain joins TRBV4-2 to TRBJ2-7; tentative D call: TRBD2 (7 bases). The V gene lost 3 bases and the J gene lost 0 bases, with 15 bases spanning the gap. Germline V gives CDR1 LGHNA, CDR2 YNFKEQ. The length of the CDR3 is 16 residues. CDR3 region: CASSQDRLADSYEQYF. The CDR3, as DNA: TGTGCCAGCAGCCAGGACAGACTAGCAGACTCCTACGAGCAGTACTTC.

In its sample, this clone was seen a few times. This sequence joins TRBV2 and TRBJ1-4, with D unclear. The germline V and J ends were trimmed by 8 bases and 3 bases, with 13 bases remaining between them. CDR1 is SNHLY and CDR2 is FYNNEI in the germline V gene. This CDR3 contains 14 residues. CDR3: CASSPGRANEKLFF. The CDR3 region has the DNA TGTGCCAGCTCACCGGGGAGGGCTAATGAAAAACTGTTTTTT.

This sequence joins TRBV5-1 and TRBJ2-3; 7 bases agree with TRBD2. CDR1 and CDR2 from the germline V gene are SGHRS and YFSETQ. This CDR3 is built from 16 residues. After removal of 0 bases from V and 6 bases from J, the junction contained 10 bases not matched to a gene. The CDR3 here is CASSLGLAAREDTQYF. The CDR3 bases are TGCGCCAGCAGCTTGGGCCTAGCGGCCCGGGAGGATACGCAGTATTTT.

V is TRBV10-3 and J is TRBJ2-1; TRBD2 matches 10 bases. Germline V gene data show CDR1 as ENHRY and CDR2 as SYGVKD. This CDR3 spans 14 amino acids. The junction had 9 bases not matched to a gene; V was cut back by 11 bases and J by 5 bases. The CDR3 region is CAHRGSGGDNEQFF. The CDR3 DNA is TGTGCCCATCGGGGAAGCGGGGGGGACAATGAGCAGTTCTTC.

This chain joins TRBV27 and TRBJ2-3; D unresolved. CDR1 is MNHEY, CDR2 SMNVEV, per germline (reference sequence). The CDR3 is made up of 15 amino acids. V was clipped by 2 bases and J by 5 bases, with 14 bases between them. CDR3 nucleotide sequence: TGTGCCAGCAGTTTAAGGGCAGCCGCACAAGATACGCAGTATTTT. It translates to CASSLRAAAQDTQYF.

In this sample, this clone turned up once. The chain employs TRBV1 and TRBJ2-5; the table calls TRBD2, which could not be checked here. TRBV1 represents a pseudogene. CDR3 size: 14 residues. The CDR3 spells CTSSQRRASETQYF. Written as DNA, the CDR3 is TGCACCAGCAGCCAAAGGCGGGCTTCGGAGACCCAGTACTTC.

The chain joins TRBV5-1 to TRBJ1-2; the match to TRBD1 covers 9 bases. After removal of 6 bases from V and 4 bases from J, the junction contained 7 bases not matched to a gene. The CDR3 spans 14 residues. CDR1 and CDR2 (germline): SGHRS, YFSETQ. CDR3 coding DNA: TGCGCCAGCACGGTGGACAGGGGAGGCTATGGCTACACCTTC. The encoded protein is CASTVDRGGYGYTF. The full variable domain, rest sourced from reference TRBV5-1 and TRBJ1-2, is KAGVTQTPRYLIKTRGQQVTLSCSPISGHRSVSWYQQTPGQGLQFLFEYFSETQRNKGNFPGRFSGRQFSNSRSEMNVSTLELGDSALYLCASTVDRGGYGYTFGSGTRLTVV.

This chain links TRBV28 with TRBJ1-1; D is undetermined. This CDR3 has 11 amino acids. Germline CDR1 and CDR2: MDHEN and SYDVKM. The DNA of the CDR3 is TGTGCAATAACGAGCTTCTCTGAAGCTTTCTTT. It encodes CAITSFSEAFF.

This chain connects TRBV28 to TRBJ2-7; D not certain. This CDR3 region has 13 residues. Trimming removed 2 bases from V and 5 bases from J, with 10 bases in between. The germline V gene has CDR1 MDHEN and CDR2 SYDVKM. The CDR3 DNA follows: TGTGCCAGCAGTTTAGTACAGTTCAACGAGCAGTACTTC. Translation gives CASSLVQFNEQYF.

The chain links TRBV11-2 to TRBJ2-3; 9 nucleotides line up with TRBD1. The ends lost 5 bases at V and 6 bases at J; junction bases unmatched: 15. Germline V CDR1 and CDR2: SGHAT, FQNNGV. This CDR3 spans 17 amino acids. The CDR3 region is CASSPPTWGQGYDTQYF. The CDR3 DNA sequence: TGTGCCAGCAGCCCCCCCACATGGGGACAGGGCTACGATACGCAGTATTTT.

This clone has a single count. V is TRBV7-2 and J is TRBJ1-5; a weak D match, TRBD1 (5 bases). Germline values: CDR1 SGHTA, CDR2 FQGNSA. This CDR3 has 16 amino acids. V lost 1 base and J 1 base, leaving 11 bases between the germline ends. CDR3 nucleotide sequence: TGTGCCAGCAGCTTAGAGGGACTCCTGAGCAATCAGCCCCAGCATTTT. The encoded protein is CASSLEGLLSNQPQHF.

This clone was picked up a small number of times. CDR3 residues: CASSPSKTGKLFF. CDR3 bases: TGTGCCAGCAGCCCCTCGAAGACAGGGAAACTGTTTTTT. The chain is built from TRBV7-7 and TRBJ1-4, with TRBD1 matching 7 bases. The length of the CDR3 is 13 residues. V shed 5 bases and J 11 bases; nucleotides not matched to a gene: 8. Germline assignment: CDR1 SSHAT and CDR2 FNYEAQ (reference sequence).

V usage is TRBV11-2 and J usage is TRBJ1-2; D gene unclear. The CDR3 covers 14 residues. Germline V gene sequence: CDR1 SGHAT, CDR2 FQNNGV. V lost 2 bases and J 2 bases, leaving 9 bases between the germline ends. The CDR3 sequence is CASSLFSENYGYTF. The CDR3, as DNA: TGTGCCAGCAGCTTATTTTCGGAGAACTATGGCTACACCTTC.

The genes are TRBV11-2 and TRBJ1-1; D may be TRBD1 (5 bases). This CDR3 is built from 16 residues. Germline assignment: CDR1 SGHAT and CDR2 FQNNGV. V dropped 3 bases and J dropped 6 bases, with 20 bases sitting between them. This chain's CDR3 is CASSFSRTGGGPEAFF. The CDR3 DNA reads TGTGCCAGCAGCTTTAGCCGGACCGGGGGAGGGCCTGAAGCTTTCTTT.

The CDR3 DNA follows: TGCGCCAGCAGCCTCGGGAACCAGGCCTATCCGGGAAACACCATATATTTT. This translates into CASSLGNQAYPGNTIYF. The chain couples TRBV5-1 to TRBJ1-3; D remains ambiguous. The V end was cut by 4 bases, the J end by 4 bases, with 21 bases between. This CDR3 has 17 amino acids. Germline CDR1 and CDR2: SGHRS and YFSETQ. The full variable domain, in which reference TRBV5-1 and TRBJ1-3 provide the parts outside the CDR3, is KAGVTQTPRYLIKTRGQQVTLSCSPISGHRSVSWYQQTPGQGLQFLFEYFSETQRNKGNFPGRFSGRQFSNSRSEMNVSTLELGDSALYLCASSLGNQAYPGNTIYFGEGSWLTVV.

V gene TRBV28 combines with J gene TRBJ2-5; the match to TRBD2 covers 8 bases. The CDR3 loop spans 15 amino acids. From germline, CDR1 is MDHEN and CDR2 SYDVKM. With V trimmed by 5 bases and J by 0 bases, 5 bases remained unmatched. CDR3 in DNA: TGTGCCAGCAGTCTCGGGGGGGGGTACCAAGAGACCCAGTACTTC. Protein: CASSLGGGYQETQYF.

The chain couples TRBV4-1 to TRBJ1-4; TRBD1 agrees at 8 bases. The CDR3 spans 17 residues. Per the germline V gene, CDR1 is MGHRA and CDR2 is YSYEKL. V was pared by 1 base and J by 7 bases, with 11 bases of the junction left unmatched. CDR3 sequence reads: CASSQGGTGRDSEKLFF. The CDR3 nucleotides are TGCGCCAGCAGCCAAGGGGGGACAGGCCGGGATTCTGAAAAACTGTTTTTT.

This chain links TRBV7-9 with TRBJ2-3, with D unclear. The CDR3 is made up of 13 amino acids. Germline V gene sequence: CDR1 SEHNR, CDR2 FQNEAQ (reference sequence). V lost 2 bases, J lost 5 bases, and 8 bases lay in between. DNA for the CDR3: TGTGCCAGCAGCTTATTGAGAGGAGATACGCAGTATTTT. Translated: CASSLLRGDTQYF.

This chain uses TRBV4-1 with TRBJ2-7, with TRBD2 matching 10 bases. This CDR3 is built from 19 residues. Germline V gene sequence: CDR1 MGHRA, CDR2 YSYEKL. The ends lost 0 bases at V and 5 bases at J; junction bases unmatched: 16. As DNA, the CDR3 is TGCGCCAGCAGCCAAGATCCGCCTAGCGGGAGTAACGCGGCCGACGAGCAGTACTTC. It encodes CASSQDPPSGSNAADEQYF.

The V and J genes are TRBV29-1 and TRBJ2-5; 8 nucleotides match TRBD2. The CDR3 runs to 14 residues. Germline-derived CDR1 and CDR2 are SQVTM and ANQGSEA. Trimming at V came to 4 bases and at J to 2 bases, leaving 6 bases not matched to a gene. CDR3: CSVAPSGFQETQYF. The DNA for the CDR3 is TGCAGCGTTGCCCCTAGCGGGTTTCAAGAGACCCAGTACTTC.

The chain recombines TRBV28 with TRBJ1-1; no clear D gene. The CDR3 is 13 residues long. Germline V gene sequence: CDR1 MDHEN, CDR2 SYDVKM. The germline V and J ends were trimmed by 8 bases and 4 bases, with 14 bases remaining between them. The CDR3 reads CASGWARGTEAFF. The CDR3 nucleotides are TGTGCCAGCGGGTGGGCCCGAGGCACTGAAGCTTTCTTT.

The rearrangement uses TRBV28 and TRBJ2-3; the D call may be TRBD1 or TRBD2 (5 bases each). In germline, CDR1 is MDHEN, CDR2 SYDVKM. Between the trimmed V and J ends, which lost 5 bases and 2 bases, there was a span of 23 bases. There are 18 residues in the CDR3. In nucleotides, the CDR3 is TGTGCCAGCAGTGAGAGGACCGGGACGCTAGGTTTCACAGATACGCAGTATTTT. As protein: CASSERTGTLGFTDTQYF.

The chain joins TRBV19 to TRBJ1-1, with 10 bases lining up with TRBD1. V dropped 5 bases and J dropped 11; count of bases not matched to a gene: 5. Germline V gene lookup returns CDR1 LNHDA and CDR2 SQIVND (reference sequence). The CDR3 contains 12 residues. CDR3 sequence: CASSSLDRGAFF. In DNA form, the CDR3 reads TGTGCCAGTAGTTCCTTGGACAGGGGGGCTTTCTTT.

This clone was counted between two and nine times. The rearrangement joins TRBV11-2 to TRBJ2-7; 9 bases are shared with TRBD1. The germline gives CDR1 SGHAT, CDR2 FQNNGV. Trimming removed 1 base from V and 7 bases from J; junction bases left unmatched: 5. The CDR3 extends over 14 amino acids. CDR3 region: CASSLGTGEGEQYF. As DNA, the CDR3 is TGTGCCAGCAGCTTAGGGACAGGGGAGGGGGAGCAGTACTTC.

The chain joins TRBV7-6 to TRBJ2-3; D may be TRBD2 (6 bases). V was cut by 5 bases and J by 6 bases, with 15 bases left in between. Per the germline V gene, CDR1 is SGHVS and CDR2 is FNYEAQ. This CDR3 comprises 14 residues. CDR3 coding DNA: TGTGCCAGCAGCCGCACACTAGCTGCCGATACGCAGTATTTT. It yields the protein CASSRTLAADTQYF.